The 5 T cell receptor beta chains given below trace back to one sample, sequenced in a study of blood T cell repertoires in COVID-19. The method was immunoSEQ multiplex PCR; TCRdb's version includes in-frame clones alone and lacks a portion of them. The data show some 400,000 clones, more than 70% seen once. Material for sequencing was peripheral blood. All receptors come from a woman in her sixties or seventies with COVID-19, enrolled during active disease.

This chain's CDR3 is CASSPSLTVLNNSPLHF. DNA of the CDR3: TGTGCCAGTAGTCCCTCCCTGACAGTTCTCAATAATTCACCCCTCCACTTT. The rearrangement links TRBV19 to TRBJ1-6, with D possibly matching TRBD1 (5 bases). This CDR3 has 17 residues. CDR1 is LNHDA and CDR2 is SQIVND in the germline V gene (reference sequence). V gave up 5 bases and J gave up 5 bases, with 19 bases separating them.

This clone appeared once. This rearrangement joins TRBV5-1 to TRBJ1-2; D is perhaps TRBD1 (6 bases). The germline V gene has CDR1 SGHRS and CDR2 YFSETQ. V was cut by 4 bases and J by 5 bases, with 15 bases left in between. The CDR3 extends over 14 amino acids. The CDR3 region is CASSLNPGAYGYTF. The CDR3, as DNA: TGCGCCAGCAGCCTGAACCCAGGGGCTTATGGCTACACCTTC. Complete variable domain (other parts from reference TRBV5-1 and TRBJ1-2): KAGVTQTPRYLIKTRGQQVTLSCSPISGHRSVSWYQQTPGQGLQFLFEYFSETQRNKGNFPGRFSGRQFSNSRSEMNVSTLELGDSALYLCASSLNPGAYGYTFGSGTRLTVV.

The genes are TRBV7-9 and TRBJ1-5; D possibly corresponds to TRBD1 (5 bases). The V gene's germline CDR1 is SEHNR and CDR2 FQNEAQ (reference sequence). Trimming took 8 bases from V and 7 from J, leaving 12 bases between them. The CDR3 sequence is 12 residues long. CDR3 amino acids: CASAGGGQPQHF. For the CDR3, the DNA is TGTGCCAGCGCGGGGGGAGGGCAGCCCCAGCATTTT.

The V gene is TRBV19, the J gene TRBJ2-5; 8 nucleotides line up with TRBD1. Germline lookup yields CDR1 LNHDA and CDR2 SQIVND (reference sequence). The CDR3 is 14 amino acids. V was clipped by 5 bases and J by 9 bases; unmatched bases: 11. CDR3 loop: CASSLTGGDRAQYF. CDR3 DNA: TGTGCCAGTAGTTTAACAGGGGGTGACCGGGCCCAGTACTTC. The complete variable domain, with remaining parts taken from reference TRBV19 and TRBJ2-5, reads DGGITQSPKYLFRKEGQNVTLSCEQNLNHDAMYWYRQDPGQGLRLIYYSQIVNDFQKGDIAEGYSVSREKKESFPLTVTSAQKNPTAFYLCASSLTGGDRAQYFGPGTRLLVL.

CDR3 region: CASSPVPRDVEKLFF. The CDR3 DNA is TGTGCCAGCAGCCCTGTTCCCAGGGATGTTGAAAAACTGTTTTTT. The chain joins TRBV28 to TRBJ1-4, with D maybe TRBD1 (5 bases). The CDR3 spans 15 residues. Germline V gene sequence: CDR1 MDHEN, CDR2 SYDVKM. V gave up 6 bases and J gave up 7 bases, with 18 bases separating them.